The 14 T cell receptor beta chains below come from one sample, sequenced in a study of radiation and T cells in renal cell carcinoma. The time point is: blood 2 weeks post-SBRT. The sample's treatment: 15 Gy SBRT to primary tumor, nephrectomy 4 weeks later. TCRdb's table, derived via immunoSEQ multiplex PCR, lists solely in-frame clones and lacks some. This sample has some 120,000 clones, with around 89% found just once. The sample in question was blood, obtained from a patient whose treatment included radiotherapy and nephrectomy. These receptors were collected from a woman between 70 and 85 years old with renal cell carcinoma.

The chain employs TRBV6-6 and TRBJ2-1; D not resolved. The germline V and J ends were trimmed by 7 bases and 1 base, with 2 bases remaining between them. Germline V gene sequence: CDR1 MNHNY, CDR2 SVGAGI (reference sequence). This CDR3 comprises 11 residues. Here the CDR3 DNA reads TGTGCCAGCATGTCCTACAATGAGCAGTTCTTC. Translating it yields CASMSYNEQFF.

The chain uses TRBV19 and TRBJ2-7; D gene unclear. The CDR3 has 13 residues. CDR1 and CDR2 (germline): LNHDA, SQIVND (reference sequence). V dropped 3 bases and J dropped 0 bases, with 6 bases sitting between them. CDR3 DNA sequence: TGTGCCAGTAGTATCGTTAGCTCCTACGAGCAGTACTTC. Translation: CASSIVSSYEQYF.

The V call is TRBV11-3, the J call TRBJ1-2; no firm D call. The CDR3 has 13 residues. V lost 1 base and J 4 bases, leaving 7 bases between the germline ends. Per the germline V gene, CDR1 is SGHNT and CDR2 is YENEEA. CDR3 coding DNA: TGTGCCAGCAGCTTAGGGCGCAGCTATGGCTACACCTTC. It codes for CASSLGRSYGYTF.

V is TRBV10-3 and J is TRBJ2-2; unclear D gene. Germline V gene data show CDR1 as ENHRY and CDR2 as SYGVKD. Trimming took off 10 bases at V and 2 bases at J, with 17 bases between the two ends. The CDR3 totals 15 residues. The CDR3 protein is CATLGPVTNTGELFF. The DNA for the CDR3 is TGTGCCACCTTAGGACCCGTCACTAACACCGGGGAGCTGTTTTTT.

The rearrangement joins TRBV7-3 to TRBJ2-3; D not resolved. From germline, CDR1 is SGHTA and CDR2 FQGTGA. The CDR3 runs to 14 residues. The V end lost 2 bases, the J end lost 1 base, and 7 bases lay between the germline ends. The CDR3, as DNA: TGTGCCAGCAGCTTATTTCAGCGCACAGATACGCAGTATTTT. Translation gives CASSLFQRTDTQYF.

The V gene is TRBV11-2, the J gene TRBJ1-2, with a tentative D call TRBD1 (5 bases). Per germline, CDR1 SGHAT and CDR2 FQNNGV. V was shortened by 6 bases and J by 7 bases, with 15 bases between the two germline ends. There are 13 residues in the CDR3. CDR3 residues: CASRRLGVVGYTF. The CDR3 DNA is TGTGCCAGCAGGAGACTAGGGGTCGTTGGCTACACCTTC.

This clone was observed a few times. The chain couples TRBV10-3 to TRBJ1-1, with D maybe TRBD1 (5 bases). Trimming stripped 7 bases from V and 3 bases from J, with 15 bases between. This CDR3 region has 14 residues. CDR1 is ENHRY, CDR2 SYGVKD, per germline. The CDR3 DNA sequence: TGTGCCATCACTCTCACAGGATGGGACACTGAAGCTTTCTTT. It codes for CAITLTGWDTEAFF.

V is TRBV19 and J is TRBJ2-7; 11 positions agree with TRBD1. Germline V gene data show CDR1 as LNHDA and CDR2 as SQIVND (reference sequence). The CDR3 is 13 amino acids. The ends lost 8 bases at V and 2 bases at J; junction bases unmatched: 2. The CDR3 here is CASGDRGTYEQYF. CDR3 sequence (DNA): TGTGCCAGTGGGGACAGGGGGACCTACGAGCAGTACTTC.

The rearrangement joins TRBV5-4 to TRBJ1-1; D remains unclear. The germline V gene encodes CDR1 SGHNT and CDR2 YYREEE (reference sequence). V was cut by 1 base and J by 0 bases, with 10 bases left in between. This CDR3 region has 15 residues. This CDR3 is CASSLTAAMNTEAFF. The CDR3 DNA is TGTGCCAGCAGCTTGACAGCAGCAATGAACACTGAAGCTTTCTTT.

This clone was seen once. V gene TRBV6-1 combines with J gene TRBJ1-5; tentatively, D is TRBD1 (6 bases). CDR3 length: 15 residues. Germline assignment: CDR1 MNHNS and CDR2 SASEGT. With 2 bases removed from V and 6 bases from J, the gap between germline ends came to 14 bases. CDR3 residues: CASSETGTRSQPQHF. CDR3 nucleotide sequence: TGTGCCAGCAGTGAAACCGGGACAAGAAGTCAGCCCCAGCATTTT.

The rearrangement joins TRBV7-2 to TRBJ2-7, with 12 bases that match TRBD2. Unmatched junction bases numbered 12, after V lost 1 base and J lost 2 bases. This CDR3 comprises 19 residues. In germline, CDR1 is SGHTA, CDR2 FQGNSA. Here the CDR3 reads CASSLGRGRLAGVTYEQYF. The CDR3 region has the DNA TGTGCCAGCAGCTTAGGGCGGGGACGACTAGCGGGGGTAACCTACGAGCAGTACTTC.

This rearrangement joins TRBV7-9 to TRBJ2-1, with D maybe TRBD2 (5 bases). Per germline, CDR1 SEHNR and CDR2 FQNEAQ (reference sequence). The CDR3 sequence is 13 residues long. Deletions cut 5 bases from V and 8 bases from J, with 13 bases between. In DNA form, the CDR3 reads TGTGCCAGCAGCCTCGGGGTAGGGTATGAGCAGTTCTTC. Protein sequence: CASSLGVGYEQFF.

V usage is TRBV6-1 and J usage is TRBJ2-2, with 10 bases that match TRBD2. The CDR3 totals 17 residues. Per the germline V gene, CDR1 is MNHNS and CDR2 is SASEGT. Germline trimming cut 4 bases from V and 2 bases from J; bases unmatched to any gene: 7. The DNA for the CDR3 is TGTGCCAGCAGTGCCCCTAGCGGGGGTTCTAACACCGGGGAGCTGTTTTTT. Protein product: CASSAPSGGSNTGELFF.

The rearrangement joins TRBV2 to TRBJ1-4; TRBD1 aligns across 9 bases. Trimming cost V 5 bases and J 4 bases; bases outside gene matches: 8. Germline V gene sequence: CDR1 SNHLY, CDR2 FYNNEI. The CDR3 is made up of 16 amino acids. CDR3 region: CASSSRDRENNEKLFF. CDR3 coding DNA: TGTGCCAGCAGTTCCCGGGACAGGGAAAATAATGAAAAACTGTTTTTT.